The 15 T cell receptor beta chains below come from one sample, sequenced in a study of control samples from healthy donors and cancer patients (TCRdb year 2020). Receptor amplification or capture employed the immunoSEQ multiplex PCR assay. What TCRdb holds here is the immuneACCESS table cut down to in-frame rearrangements. Part of the clones is not present; checked against another copy, under half of the missing clones reflect an unresolved V gene, and the others are unexplained. This sample comprises tens of thousands of clones, around 92% of them detected only once. The top ten clones comprise approximately 6% of the sample. The specimen was blood. The receptors derive from a man between 50 and 59 years old in good health.

A word on this clone: The sample holds other DNA sequences that translate to the same CDR3. This rearrangement joins TRBV27 to TRBJ2-2, with 10 bases identical to TRBD2. Germline V gene data show CDR1 as MNHEY and CDR2 as SMNVEV (reference sequence). The trim removed 8 bases at V and 5 bases at J, leaving 11 bases unmatched. This CDR3 spans 16 amino acids. CDR3 nucleotide sequence: TGTGCCAGCGCGCCTCAGCGGGGGGGGTGGACCGGGGAGCTGTTTTTT. Protein: CASAPQRGGWTGELFF.

This clone has only one observation. The chain is built from TRBV18 and TRBJ1-1; 8 nucleotides match TRBD1. The CDR3 length is 15 residues. Germline CDR1 and CDR2: KGHSH and LQKENI. J gave up 2 bases and V 0 bases, and 2 bases lay outside the gene matches. CDR3 nucleotides: TGTGCCAGCTCACCACCTCCAGGGGGCAACACTGAAGCTTTCTTT. This gives the protein CASSPPPGGNTEAFF.

The chain is built from TRBV4-1 and TRBJ2-7, with D possibly being TRBD2 (6 bases). Trimming left V 0 bases short and J 7 bases short, with 7 bases between. This CDR3 spans 12 amino acids. Germline CDR1 and CDR2: MGHRA and YSYEKL. The CDR3 DNA is TGCGCCAGCAGCCAAGATGGAGGGGAGCAGTACTTC. It translates to CASSQDGGEQYF.

The chain recombines TRBV5-5 with TRBJ1-1; possible D gene TRBD1, 5 bases. Germline V gene data show CDR1 as SGHKS and CDR2 as YYEKEE (reference sequence). The CDR3 has 14 residues. The V and J ends lost 4 bases and 0 bases respectively, with 10 bases between them. This chain's CDR3 is CASSRGRLNTEAFF. Written as DNA, the CDR3 is TGTGCCAGCAGCCGGGGACGGTTGAACACTGAAGCTTTCTTT.

The V gene is TRBV6-5, the J gene TRBJ2-7; 7 bases agree with TRBD1. The CDR3 is 16 residues long. Germline V gene sequence: CDR1 MNHEY, CDR2 SVGAGI. Trimming at V came to 2 bases and at J to 1 base, leaving 8 bases not matched to a gene. In DNA, the CDR3 is TGTGCCAGCAGTTACGATATGAGGGGGCGATCCTACGAGCAGTACTTC. It translates to CASSYDMRGRSYEQYF.

J is TRBJ2-4 and V is TRBV12-3 or TRBV12-4; D possibly corresponds to TRBD2 (5 bases). The CDR3 consists of 12 residues. V lost 7 bases and J 6 bases, leaving 10 bases between the germline ends. CDR3 sequence (DNA): TGTGCCAGCACGGACTCAATAAACATTCAGTACTTC. Its protein is CASTDSINIQYF.

J is TRBJ2-7 and V is TRBV11-3, with D perhaps matching TRBD1 or TRBD2 (5 bases each). The germline gives CDR1 SGHNT, CDR2 YENEEA. Trimming removed 1 base at V and 3 bases at J, with 13 bases between. The CDR3 has 15 residues. This CDR3 is CASSLGWGNVYEQYF. In nucleotides, the CDR3 is TGTGCCAGCAGCTTAGGTTGGGGGAATGTCTACGAGCAGTACTTC.

A single count supports this clone. The same CDR3 also results from other DNA sequences found in this sample. V gene TRBV7-2 combines with J gene TRBJ2-3, with D perhaps matching TRBD1 or TRBD2 (5 bases each). V was cut by 5 bases and J by 0 bases, with 9 bases left in between. The CDR3 consists of 14 residues. In germline, CDR1 is SGHTA, CDR2 FQGNSA. The CDR3 nucleotides read TGTGCCAGCAGCCCGGGACGTAGCACAGATACGCAGTATTTT. Translation gives CASSPGRSTDTQYF.

V usage is TRBV5-6 and J usage is TRBJ1-5, with D possibly matching TRBD1 (6 bases). CDR3 length: 14 amino acids. CDR1 is SGHDT and CDR2 is YYEEEE in the germline V gene. The V end was cut by 3 bases, the J end by 1 base, with 8 bases between. The CDR3: CASSSGVSNQPQHF. The CDR3 nucleotides read TGTGCCAGCAGCTCAGGGGTGAGCAATCAGCCCCAGCATTTT.

This sequence joins TRBV6-4 and TRBJ2-6; D may be TRBD2 (7 bases). CDR1 is MRHNA and CDR2 is SNTAGT in the germline V gene. The CDR3 spans 15 residues. Trimming cost V 3 bases and J 2 bases, with 8 bases left between them. This CDR3 reads CASSEGGAGANVLTF. The CDR3, as DNA: TGTGCCAGCAGTGAAGGGGGGGCTGGGGCCAACGTCCTGACTTTC.

The chain links TRBV5-1 to TRBJ2-7, with a tentative D call TRBD2 (6 bases). V was clipped by 5 bases and J by 0 bases, with 12 bases between them. The germline V gene encodes CDR1 SGHRS and CDR2 YFSETQ. The length of the CDR3 is 14 residues. CDR3 sequence reads: CASRSGVSSYEQYF. The CDR3 DNA follows: TGCGCCAGCAGGTCGGGAGTGTCCTCCTACGAGCAGTACTTC.

The chain employs TRBV5-7 and TRBJ2-2; 8 bases agree with TRBD1. TRBV5-7 is an ORF for which the function is uncertain. J gave up 15 bases and V 4 bases, and 11 bases lay outside the gene matches. This CDR3 comprises 13 residues. The CDR3: CASSPQGQAGVFF. In DNA, the CDR3 is TGTGCCAGCAGCCCCCAGGGACAGGCAGGGGTGTTTTTT.

The rearrangement links TRBV9 to TRBJ1-2; 8 bases match TRBD1. Looked up from germline, CDR1 is SGDLS and CDR2 is YYNGEE. CDR3 length: 16 residues. V was clipped by 7 bases and J by 0 bases; unmatched bases: 11. CDR3 region: CASQGNRGNPNYGYTF. CDR3 DNA sequence: TGTGCCAGCCAAGGAAACAGGGGGAACCCTAACTATGGCTACACCTTC.

J is TRBJ1-5 and V is TRBV29-1; D call uncertain. Germline V lookup: CDR1 SQVTM, CDR2 ANQGSEA. Trimming cost V 4 bases and J 1 base, with 5 bases left between them. The CDR3 has 12 residues. The CDR3 is CSVAISNQPQHF. Here the CDR3 DNA reads TGCAGCGTTGCTATCAGCAATCAGCCCCAGCATTTT.

The sample holds one count of this clone. This chain joins TRBV11-2 and TRBJ1-1, with D hard to call. V was pared by 7 bases and J by 1 base, with 13 bases between. The CDR3 totals 14 residues. The germline V gene has CDR1 SGHAT and CDR2 FQNNGV. In nucleotides, the CDR3 is TGTGCCAGCATCCAAGCCCCAGGGAACACTGAAGCTTTCTTT. Translation gives CASIQAPGNTEAFF.